The present TCR beta chain was sequenced within a study of PD-1 blockade in mismatch repair-deficient tumors. Study details: Patients had approximately 13 mismatch repair-deficient cancer types, all previously treated and progressing.

In the case of this clone: Antigen specificity is unknown.

Every patient had mismatch repair deficiency by PCR or immunohistochemistry. The TCR-sequenced patients were a few responders to pembrolizumab. The study's findings and limits: Tumor-resident clones, often absent from pretreatment blood, expanded after pembrolizumab and then contracted.

TCRdb's table, derived via immunoSEQ multiplex PCR, lists solely in-frame clones and lacks some. The sample consists of about 84,000 clones, approximately 84% of them appearing once. The CDR3 contains 16 residues. Between the trimmed V and J ends, which lost 5 bases and 0 bases, there was a span of 17 bases. The germline CDR1 and CDR2 sequences are SGHDT and YYEEEE. This clonotype originated in an adult with mismatch repair-deficient cancer. The specimen was peripheral blood, collected 12 weeks after starting pembrolizumab. The rearrangement links TRBV5-6 to TRBJ1-1; D is perhaps TRBD1 (6 bases). The CDR3 is CASSTDRIPLNTEAFF. The CDR3 region has the DNA TGTGCCAGCAGTACTGACAGGATCCCACTGAACACTGAAGCTTTCTTT.